This TCR beta chain derives from a study of T cells in Graves' hyperthyroidism and ophthalmopathy (dated by TCRdb to between 2018 and 2020). At the level of the whole study: Peripheral blood samples were taken at initial diagnosis, before any treatment was given. A discovery cohort of about 96 patients, approximately 45 with Graves' ophthalmopathy and roughly 59 with stable Graves' hyperthyroidism, was used to find distinguishing TCR V-J signatures. An independent validation cohort of under 20 hyperthyroidism patients and 17 patients who later progressed to ophthalmopathy tested prospective prediction of ophthalmopathy. The 95 to 100 discovery patients were randomly split 7:3 into training and test sets. Thyroid tissue and blood T-cell repertoires from about 6 Graves' hyperthyroidism patients were also compared in the study. Following sampling, methimazole starting at 30 mg daily was given to hyperthyroidism patients, and high-dose intravenous methylprednisolone was given to ophthalmopathy patients. The paper describes TCR Vbeta CDR3 sequencing of 135 peripheral blood samples, made up of fewer than 50 ophthalmopathy patients, over 70 hyperthyroidism patients and around 17 progressor patients. What the research found in general, with its limitations: A model built on a 13 V-J signature distinguished ophthalmopathy from stable hyperthyroidism, reaching around 87% sensitivity and around 82% specificity in cross-validation and 80%/75% in testing. In validation, progression to ophthalmopathy was predicted by the model with 55% to 71% sensitivity and 72.22% specificity, a median of roughly 6 months before onset. Sample size was not statistically predetermined, and investigators were not blinded to group allocation. Blood samples also contained most of the expanded thyroid clonotypes (frequency above 0.001), which suggests that blood repertoires may reflect thyroid immune responses.

The TCR beta CDR3 regions were amplified from the RNA transcripts. For the first round of RT-PCR on the TCR CDR3, the HTBI primer set was used together with the Qiagen OneStep RT-PCR kit. The libraries were constructed in a second round of multiplex PCR and then size-selected and purified. Paired-end sequencing of the libraries was performed with 100 bp reads on an Illumina HiSeq2000. Processing in the source paper ran as follows. SOAPnuke was used to process the raw data, with reads discarded if the reads contained adapters or uncalled bases, had a mean Phred below 15, or lacked an exact constant-primer or identifier match. COPE v1.2.5 was used to merge the high-quality paired reads, and each unique nucleotide sequence was defined as a clonotype. MiTCR v1.1 was used to align the clonotypes against IMGT TRBV, TRBD and TRBJ reference segments. The analysis included only V-J combinations with a frequency above 0.0001, which together covered roughly 99% of the repertoires. A TCS score was defined as the ratio between F50 (clonal expansion) and ExV (chaos), using BLOSUM62-based TCRdist between CDR3 peptides within each V-J. Welch's t-statistics and random forest reduced 500 to 550 V-J features to 13, which were used in a naive Bayes classifier (R e1071). TCRdb took the public reads, trimmed them with fastp at Q25, ran MiXCR for clone calling and kept in-frame beta chains. CDR3 protein sequences are deduplicated, and each keeps its most common genes and DNA. TCRdb's processing, not the study's, gives the V and J calls here. Here the sample has 550,000 to 600,000 distinct CDR3 sequences; 14% occur a single time. 7% to 9% of the sample is held by the ten biggest clonotypes.

In the ophthalmopathy patients, disease was moderately to severely active, with a Clinical Activity Score of 3 or more, a NOSPECS grade of 4 or more, and a duration of less than 3 months. Exclusion was applied to patients with uncontrolled infections, other autoimmune diseases, pregnancy or lactation. Diagnoses relied on clinical symptoms, serum thyroxine and TRAb, thyroid ultrasound and orbital computed tomography. Ficoll-Paque density gradient centrifugation was used to isolate PBMCs from 8.5 to 10 ml of fresh peripheral blood. Total RNA was extracted with Trizol reagent, and quality was checked on an Agilent 2100 Bioanalyzer. The CDR1 and CDR2 encoded by the germline V gene (reference sequence) are SEHNR and FQNEAQ. The CDR3 holds 12 amino acids from the cysteine to the phenylalanine. Only the CDR3 portion is preserved as DNA: 36 bases, with reading frame beginning at the first base. V lost 4 bases and J lost 2 bases; the stretch between them is 6 bases long.

This clonotype has a handful of counts. No antigen is known for it. No base quality values were provided; no much bigger clone lies one nucleotide off. The sequence came from a young woman with Graves' ophthalmopathy. The material sequenced was blood. The chain was built from TRBV7-9 and TRBJ2-7; a tentative D call is TRBD2 (6 bases match). The nucleotide sequence reads as follows: TGTGCCAGCAGCTGGGGGGCCTACGAGCAGTACTTC. This codes for CASSWGAYEQYF.